Each of the 8 T cell receptor beta chains below was sequenced from the same sample in a study of blood T cell repertoires in COVID-19 (TCRdb year 2020). The library was obtained by the immunoSEQ multiplex PCR assay. In TCRdb, the immuneACCESS table is reduced to in-frame sequences with V and J assigned. These tables do not hold every clone; where another copy was compared, an unresolved V gene accounts for under half, and the others remain unexplained. Recorded for this sample are 170,000 or so clones; approximately 88% of them occurred a single time. The ten most abundant clones make up 5.5% to 8% of the sample. The specimen sequenced was peripheral blood. These receptors were taken from a woman in her forties with COVID-19, enrolled during active disease.

The DNA of the CDR3 is TGTGCCAGCAGTGCAGGGTATGAAGCTTTCTTT. It codes for CASSAGYEAFF. The rearrangement links TRBV28 to TRBJ1-1; maybe TRBD1 (5 bases). The length of the CDR3 is 11 residues. The V and J ends lost 5 bases and 7 bases respectively, with 8 bases between them. CDR1 MDHEN and CDR2 SYDVKM come from the germline V gene.

This clone was found once. The genes are TRBV10-3 and TRBJ2-3, with 9 nucleotides matching TRBD2. Trimming removed 6 bases from V and 3 bases from J; junction bases left unmatched: 16. The CDR3 totals 18 residues. Germline-derived CDR1 and CDR2 are ENHRY and SYGVKD. In DNA, the CDR3 is TGTGCCATCAGGAGGACAGTAGCGGGAGACGGGCCGACAGATACGCAGTATTTT. Its translation is CAIRRTVAGDGPTDTQYF.

J is TRBJ2-1 and V is TRBV27, with 10 bases fitting TRBD2. CDR3 length: 16 residues. Looked up from germline, CDR1 is MNHEY and CDR2 is SMNVEV (reference sequence). With 3 bases clipped from V and 7 bases from J, the junction kept 9 bases outside the gene matches. CDR3 region: CASSFLSSGSKNEQFF. DNA of the CDR3: TGTGCCAGCAGTTTTTTGTCTAGCGGGAGTAAGAATGAGCAGTTCTTC.

The chain uses TRBV9 and TRBJ1-1; TRBD1 aligns across 10 bases. Unmatched junction bases numbered 7, after V lost 2 bases and J lost 6 bases. This CDR3 is built from 15 residues. CDR1 and CDR2 from the germline V gene are SGDLS and YYNGEE. The DNA of the CDR3 is TGTGCCAGCAGCGTGATCGGTGGACAGGGGGCTGAAGCTTTCTTT. It codes for CASSVIGGQGAEAFF.

V is TRBV15 and J is TRBJ2-6; D uncertain. Germline V gene lookup returns CDR1 LNHNV and CDR2 YYDKDF (reference sequence). Trimming removed 1 base at V and 0 bases at J, with 13 bases between. CDR3 length: 18 residues. The CDR3, as DNA: TGTGCCACCAGCAGAGGGGCGCGTTTTTACTCTGGGGCCAACGTCCTGACTTTC. This codes for CATSRGARFYSGANVLTF.

This sequence joins TRBV7-8 and TRBJ2-3; no clear D gene. V was trimmed by 2 bases and J by 2 bases, leaving 8 bases between them. CDR3 length equals 14 residues. Germline lookup yields CDR1 SGHVS and CDR2 FQNEAQ. CDR3 sequence (DNA): TGTGCCAGCAGCTTACAGGATCTCACAGATACGCAGTATTTT. Residues: CASSLQDLTDTQYF.

The chain has TRBV7-2 and TRBJ2-5; TRBD1 matches 8 bases. The CDR3 is made up of 15 amino acids. V trimming: 5 bases; J trimming: 6 bases; junction bases outside the gene matches: 11. CDR1 and CDR2 (germline): SGHTA, FQGNSA. CDR3 sequence: CASSPGGAFAKTQYF. The CDR3 DNA reads as TGTGCCAGCAGCCCAGGGGGCGCGTTCGCTAAGACCCAGTACTTC. Using reference TRBV7-2 and TRBJ2-5 for the parts outside the CDR3, the full variable domain is GAGVSQSPSNKVTEKGKDVELRCDPISGHTALYWYRQSLGQGLEFLIYFQGNSAPDKSGLPSDRFSAERTGGSVSTLTIQRTQQEDSAVYLCASSPGGAFAKTQYFGPGTRLLVL.

The chain links TRBV7-9 to TRBJ1-5; D gene ambiguous. The CDR3 loop spans 15 amino acids. V was cut by 4 bases and J by 1 base, with 11 bases left in between. Germline V lookup: CDR1 SEHNR, CDR2 FQNEAQ (reference sequence). This CDR3 is CASSSSRGSNQPQHF. The DNA of the CDR3 is TGTGCCAGCAGCTCCTCCCGCGGGAGCAATCAGCCCCAGCATTTT.